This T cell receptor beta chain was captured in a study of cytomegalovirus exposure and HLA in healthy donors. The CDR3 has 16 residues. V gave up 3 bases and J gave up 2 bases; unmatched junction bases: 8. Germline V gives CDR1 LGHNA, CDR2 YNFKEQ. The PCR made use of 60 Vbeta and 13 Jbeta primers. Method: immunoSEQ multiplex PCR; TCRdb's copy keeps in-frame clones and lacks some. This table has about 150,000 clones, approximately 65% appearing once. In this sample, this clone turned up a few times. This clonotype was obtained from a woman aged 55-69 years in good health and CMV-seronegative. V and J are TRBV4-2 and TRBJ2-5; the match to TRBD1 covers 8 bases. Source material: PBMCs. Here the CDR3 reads CASSQGGQDNQETQYF. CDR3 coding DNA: TGTGCCAGCAGCCAGGGGGGACAGGACAATCAAGAGACCCAGTACTTC.